This T cell receptor beta chain was observed in a study of radiation and T cells in renal cell carcinoma. Study-wide findings and caveats: From baseline, blood top tumor clonotypes peaked at 2 weeks post-radiation.

Some clones are missing from TCRdb's copy, which holds only in-frame ones; the method was immunoSEQ multiplex PCR. The table records roughly 82,000 clones, 89% of them present only once. On this clone itself: The antigen is unknown. Additional DNA sequences in this sample encode the identical CDR3.

The time point here: blood 4 weeks post-SBRT, at nephrectomy. Treatment described: 15 Gy SBRT to primary tumor, nephrectomy 4 weeks later. The clonotype was recovered from a woman in her 70s with renal cell carcinoma. The starting material was blood, obtained from a patient whose treatment included radiotherapy and nephrectomy.

The CDR3 loop is CASSLAGGRETQYF. The DNA of the CDR3 is TGCGCCAGCAGCTTGGCCGGGGGACGGGAGACCCAGTACTTC. V usage is TRBV5-1 and J usage is TRBJ2-5; D perhaps matches TRBD2 (6 bases). The CDR3 sequence is 14 residues long. The ends were cut back, 0 bases at V and 5 bases at J, with 11 bases in the middle. In germline, CDR1 is SGHRS, CDR2 YFSETQ.